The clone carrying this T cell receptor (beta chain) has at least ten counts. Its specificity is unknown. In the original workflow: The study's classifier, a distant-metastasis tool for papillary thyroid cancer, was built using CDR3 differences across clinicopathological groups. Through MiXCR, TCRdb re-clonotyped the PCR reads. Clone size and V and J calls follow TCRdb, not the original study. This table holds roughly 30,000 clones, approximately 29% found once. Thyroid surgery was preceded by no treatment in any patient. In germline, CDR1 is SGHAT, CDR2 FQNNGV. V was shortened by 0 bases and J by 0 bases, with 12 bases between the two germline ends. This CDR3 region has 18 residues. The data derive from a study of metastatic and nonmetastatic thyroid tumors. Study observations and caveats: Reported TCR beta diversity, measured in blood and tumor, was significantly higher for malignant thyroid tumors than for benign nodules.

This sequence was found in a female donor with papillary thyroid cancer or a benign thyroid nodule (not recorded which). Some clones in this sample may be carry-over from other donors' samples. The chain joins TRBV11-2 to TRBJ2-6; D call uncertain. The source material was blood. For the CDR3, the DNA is TGTGCCAGCAGCTTAGAACTGAAAAGAGCCTCTGGGGCCAACGTCCTGACTTTC. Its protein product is CASSLELKRASGANVLTF.